The 17 T cell receptor beta chains in this list originate from one sample, sequenced in a study of response to subunit inactivated influenza vaccine. TCRdb itself ran the RT-PCR reads through MiXCR, one entry per CDR3 protein. Here the sample spans roughly 570,000 distinct CDR3 sequences, 12% to 15% being singletons. Sequenced here: PBMCs from blood, sampled about 13 days after vaccination. The receptors originated from a man aged 50-60 years who received an inactivated influenza vaccine.

This clonotype occurred a few times. V is TRBV7-9 and J is TRBJ2-7, with 7 bases identical to TRBD1. V lost 1 base to trimming and J lost 7 bases; unmatched junction nucleotides: 10. CDR1 and CDR2 from the germline V gene are SEHNR and FQNEAQ (reference sequence). The CDR3 spans 15 residues. This CDR3 reads CASSLEGQVGREQYF. The CDR3 region has the DNA TGTGCCAGCAGCTTAGAAGGACAGGTGGGTCGGGAGCAGTACTTC.

V and J are TRBV7-2 and TRBJ2-6; D unclear. Germline V CDR1 and CDR2: SGHTA, FQGNSA. This CDR3 spans 13 amino acids. V was trimmed by 7 bases and J by 0 bases, leaving 4 bases between them. In nucleotides, the CDR3 is TGTGCCAGCAAGATCTCTGGGGCCAACGTCCTGACTTTC. Amino acid sequence: CASKISGANVLTF. The variable domain in full, completed from reference TRBV7-2 and TRBJ2-6, reads GAGVSQSPSNKVTEKGKDVELRCDPISGHTALYWYRQSLGQGLEFLIYFQGNSAPDKSGLPSDRFSAERTGGSVSTLTIQRTQQEDSAVYLCASKISGANVLTFGAGSRLTVL.

This clonotype was seen a few times. The V and J genes are TRBV6-1 and TRBJ2-1; D could derive from TRBD1 or TRBD2 (6 bases each). The CDR3 extends over 18 amino acids. The germline V gene encodes CDR1 MNHNS and CDR2 SASEGT. Trimming removed 6 bases from V and 4 bases from J, with 25 bases in between. The CDR3 region is CASSPTGGSGTPYNEQFF. The CDR3 nucleotides read TGTGCCAGCAGCCCTACCGGGGGATCCGGGACACCTTACAATGAGCAGTTCTTC.

This clonotype has ten or more counts. The chain employs TRBV6-1 and TRBJ1-5; TRBD1 matches at 8 bases. The CDR3 is 15 residues long. V gave up 7 bases and J gave up 1 base; unmatched junction bases: 6. The germline V gene encodes CDR1 MNHNS and CDR2 SASEGT. The CDR3, as DNA: TGTGCCAGCACCGGACAGGGTCCCAGCAATCAGCCCCAGCATTTT. Translated, it gives CASTGQGPSNQPQHF.

The V and J genes are TRBV2 and TRBJ2-5; D is undetermined. The CDR3 is made up of 11 amino acids. Germline CDR1 and CDR2: SNHLY and FYNNEI. Trimming took off 5 bases at V and 5 bases at J, with 6 bases between the two ends. The CDR3 region has the DNA TGTGCCAGCAGTATAATGGAGACCCAGTACTTC. This encodes CASSIMETQYF.

The rearrangement links TRBV2 to TRBJ2-5; D is unresolved. Germline V gene lookup returns CDR1 SNHLY and CDR2 FYNNEI. The CDR3 covers 16 residues. V shed 3 bases and J shed 5 bases, with 19 bases lying between them. CDR3 DNA sequence: TGTGCCAGCAGTGAGGGGATAACGGTACGCCGTGAGACCCAGTACTTC. Protein sequence: CASSEGITVRRETQYF.

The chain links TRBV9 to TRBJ2-2; a weak D match, TRBD2 (5 bases). This CDR3 region has 17 residues. Trimming took 0 bases from V and 5 from J, leaving 17 bases between them. In germline, CDR1 is SGDLS, CDR2 YYNGEE. As DNA, the CDR3 is TGTGCCAGCAGCGTAGCTTCGGAACTAAGGAGGACCGGGGAGCTGTTTTTT. It yields the protein CASSVASELRRTGELFF. Supplemented by reference TRBV9 and TRBJ2-2, the full variable domain reads DSGVTQTPKHLITATGQRVTLRCSPRSGDLSVYWYQQSLDQGLQFLIQYYNGEERAKGNILERFSAQQFPDLHSELNLSSLELGDSALYFCASSVASELRRTGELFFGEGSRLTVL.

Comment on this clonotype: An end of the junction does not agree with germline; a read error may underlie this. The chain links TRBV5-1 to TRBJ2-3; 15 nucleotides match TRBD2. The germline V gene encodes CDR1 SGHRS and CDR2 YFSETQ. The CDR3 extends over 18 amino acids. CDR3 coding DNA: TGCGCCAGCAGCCGCCCGGGACTAGCGGGGGGAAGCACAGAGACGCAGTATTTT. Residues: CASSRPGLAGGSTETQYF.

There are a few counts of this clonotype. The rearrangement uses TRBV24-1 and TRBJ2-5; D gene unclear. This CDR3 spans 11 amino acids. The germline gives CDR1 KGHDR, CDR2 SFDVKD. Trimming cost V 10 bases and J 5 bases, with 10 bases left between them. CDR3 amino acids: CATGSRETQYF. DNA of the CDR3: TGTGCCACGGGAAGTCGGGAGACCCAGTACTTC.

This clonotype came up many times. V gene TRBV5-1 combines with J gene TRBJ2-1; 14 bases fit TRBD2. The CDR3 is made up of 19 amino acids. V was pared by 0 bases and J by 0 bases, with 5 bases of the junction left unmatched. Germline lookup yields CDR1 SGHRS and CDR2 YFSETQ. As DNA, the CDR3 is TGCGCCAGCAGCTTGGCTGGGACTAGCGGGAGATTCTCCTACAATGAGCAGTTCTTC. Its protein product is CASSLAGTSGRFSYNEQFF.

The rearrangement links TRBV15 to TRBJ2-2, with D unresolved. The CDR3 sequence is 13 residues long. V was clipped by 0 bases and J by 5 bases, with 4 bases between them. Germline assignment: CDR1 LNHNV and CDR2 YYDKDF (reference sequence). The CDR3 DNA sequence: TGTGCCACCAGCAGAGAAAGAACCGGGGAGCTGTTTTTT. This gives the protein CATSRERTGELFF.

V gene TRBV30 combines with J gene TRBJ1-1; D is perhaps TRBD1 (5 bases). This CDR3 is 12 amino acids long. The ends were cut back, 8 bases at V and 5 bases at J, with 15 bases in the middle. Germline CDR1 reads GTSNPN; CDR2 reads SVGIG (reference sequence). The CDR3 region is CAGTGGWTEAFF. The CDR3 DNA reads as TGTGCCGGGACGGGGGGTTGGACTGAAGCTTTCTTT.

The chain combines TRBV18 with TRBJ2-7; no definite D call. CDR1 and CDR2 from the germline V gene are KGHSH and LQKENI. CDR3 length: 17 residues. V lost 2 bases and J 4 bases, leaving 21 bases between the germline ends. CDR3 DNA: TGTGCCAGCTCACCATCCCGTAGAGGTCCATCCAAGTACGAGCAGTACTTC. It specifies CASSPSRRGPSKYEQYF.

The chain uses TRBV28 and TRBJ2-1; TRBD2 matches at 8 bases. The junction had 8 bases not matched to a gene; V was cut back by 5 bases and J by 5 bases. Germline CDR1 reads MDHEN; CDR2 reads SYDVKM. This CDR3 is 15 amino acids long. CDR3 residues: CASSRPGTSNNEQFF. CDR3 coding DNA: TGTGCCAGCAGTCGTCCCGGGACTAGTAACAATGAGCAGTTCTTC.

The table lists this clonotype with a few counts. The chain employs TRBV12-3 or TRBV12-4 and TRBJ2-3, with 9 nucleotides matching TRBD2. V trimming: 5 bases; J trimming: 6 bases; junction bases outside the gene matches: 9. The CDR3 has 15 amino acids. DNA for the CDR3: TGTGCCAGCAGTAAGGCGGGGGGGCAGGCCGATACGCAGTATTTT. Its translation is CASSKAGGQADTQYF.

This clonotype was seen only a few times. The V and J genes are TRBV4-1 and TRBJ2-7; D possibly corresponds to TRBD2 (6 bases). The CDR3 has 14 residues. V was cut by 1 base and J by 3 bases, with 10 bases left in between. Germline lookup yields CDR1 MGHRA and CDR2 YSYEKL. CDR3 in amino acids: CASSQVQDYYEQYF. As DNA, the CDR3 is TGCGCCAGCAGCCAAGTTCAGGACTACTACGAGCAGTACTTC.

J is TRBJ2-5 and V is TRBV6-2 or TRBV6-3; 10 nucleotides agree with TRBD2. Germline V gives CDR1 MNHEY, CDR2 SVGEGT. The CDR3 consists of 15 residues. Trimming cost V 2 bases and J 5 bases; bases outside gene matches: 5. The CDR3 sequence: CASSYIQREGETQYF. The CDR3 region has the DNA TGTGCCAGCAGTTACATCCAGCGGGAGGGGGAGACCCAGTACTTC.